The clone carrying this T cell receptor (beta chain) was recorded a few times. The antigen remains unidentified. This sample was taken from a study of T cell responses to AZD1222 COVID-19 vaccine. Study-level findings and limits: At baseline, just a handful of AZD1222 recipients tested seropositive. Receipt of two AZD1222 doses was followed by a rise in Spike-specific TCR breadth and depth. Possibly, clonal diversity was underestimated; donors were largely white British and included more females. Spike-wide vaccine-associated CD4 TCRs dominated at 160-218 and 743-854.

The V gene lost 1 base and the J gene lost 0 bases, with 8 bases spanning the gap. The CDR3 totals 15 residues. Germline V CDR1 and CDR2: SGHAT, FQNNGV. Assay used: immunoSEQ multiplex PCR; TCRdb lists only in-frame clones, some missing. This table holds 150,000 or so clones, 90% found once. The material was peripheral blood, obtained 28 days after the second AZD1222 dose. This TCR was recovered from an adult who received the AZD1222 COVID-19 vaccine. The V gene is TRBV11-2, the J gene TRBJ2-3, with D maybe TRBD2 (5 bases). The CDR3 is CASSLAGGSTDTQYF. Here the CDR3 DNA reads TGTGCCAGCAGCTTAGCGGGCGGGAGCACAGATACGCAGTATTTT.